The entry that follows covers one TCR beta chain sequence. Its antigen is currently unknown. The record originates from a study of T cells after yellow fever vaccination. The study's findings and limits: The presence of abundant clonotypes contaminating from the bulk population was possible in FACS-sorted repertoires.

The germline V gene has CDR1 SGHRS and CDR2 YFSETQ. The V gene end was trimmed by 4 bases and the J gene end by 5 bases; junction bases not matched to a gene: 8. This CDR3 comprises 17 residues. Production of TCR cDNA was by 5'RACE template switching, which also added a universal primer site and UMIs. MiXCR, applied by TCRdb to the 5' RACE reads, yields one record per CDR3 protein. The sample has about 320,000 distinct CDR3 sequences; around an eighth are singletons. The receptor was derived from a man aged 18 to 30 who received the YFV17D yellow fever vaccine. This chain uses TRBV5-1 with TRBJ2-5, with TRBD2 matching 16 bases. The sample was CD4+ T cells sorted from PBMCs, taken 15 days after the yellow fever booster vaccination. CDR3 protein: CASSLGTSGGAKETQYF. CDR3 coding DNA: TGCGCCAGCAGCCTGGGGACTAGCGGGGGGGCCAAGGAGACCCAGTACTTC.